Below are 21 T cell receptor beta chains sequenced from a single sample in a study of OX40 agonist ivuxolimab in advanced cancers. Profiling relied on immunoSEQ multiplex PCR, and the TCRdb table lists in-frame clones only, not all of them. The table has tens of thousands of clones, over 80% seen once. Source: CD4+ or CD8+ T cells sorted from blood, taken in a trial of the OX40 agonist ivuxolimab. These receptors all come from an adult with an advanced solid tumor such as melanoma, head and neck, liver or kidney cancer.

This clone was seen once. This chain links TRBV25-1 with TRBJ1-3; no firm D call. This CDR3 has 13 amino acids. In germline, CDR1 is MGHDK, CDR2 SYGVNS. Trimming stripped 5 bases from V and 8 bases from J, with 13 bases between. Written as DNA, the CDR3 is TGTGCCAGCAGTCAGAGGGATCGGGACACCATATATTTT. Translated: CASSQRDRDTIYF. The full variable domain, in which reference TRBV25-1 and TRBJ1-3 provide the parts outside the CDR3, is EADIYQTPRYLVIGTGKKITLECSQTMGHDKMYWYQQDPGMELHLIHYSYGVNSTEKGDLSSESTVSRIRTEHFPLTLESARPSHTSQYLCASSQRDRDTIYFGEGSWLTVV.

The chain is built from TRBV7-9 and TRBJ1-2, with 7 nucleotides matching TRBD1. The CDR3 has 14 amino acids. Looked up from germline, CDR1 is SEHNR and CDR2 is FQNEAQ (reference sequence). Losses at the gene ends were 5 bases for V and 8 bases for J; bases not matched to a gene: 11. CDR3 DNA sequence: TGTGCCAGCAGCCCGGGACAGCAACTAGGAGGCTACACCTTC. Its translation is CASSPGQQLGGYTF.

The gene calls are TRBV9 and TRBJ2-7; no clear D gene. The V end lost 4 bases, the J end lost 6 bases, and 11 bases lay between the germline ends. The CDR3 totals 12 residues. In germline, CDR1 is SGDLS, CDR2 YYNGEE. The CDR3 DNA reads TGTGCCAGCAGCTACCCCGGCACCGAGCAGTACTTC. This codes for CASSYPGTEQYF.

The chain employs TRBV5-8 and TRBJ2-3, with 8 bases lining up with TRBD2. V shed 4 bases and J 2 bases; nucleotides not matched to a gene: 3. Per germline, CDR1 SGHTS and CDR2 YDEGEE. This CDR3 spans 14 amino acids. The CDR3 coding sequence is TGTGCCAGCAGCCTTAGCGGGATCACAGATACGCAGTATTTT. As protein: CASSLSGITDTQYF.

The chain employs TRBV6-6 and TRBJ2-2; D gene unclear. This CDR3 has 16 amino acids. V lost 2 bases to trimming and J lost 6 bases, with 16 bases between them. Germline V gene sequence: CDR1 MNHNY, CDR2 SVGAGI (reference sequence). The CDR3 sequence is CASSYPTGTAAGELFF. CDR3 nucleotides: TGTGCCAGCAGTTACCCAACTGGAACTGCGGCCGGGGAGCTGTTTTTT.

This clone occurred once. V gene TRBV11-2 combines with J gene TRBJ1-4; D uncertain. Germline V lookup: CDR1 SGHAT, CDR2 FQNNGV. V gave up 5 bases and J gave up 1 base, with 14 bases separating them. The CDR3 extends over 16 amino acids. The CDR3 spells CASSPEETGTNEKLFF. The CDR3 coding sequence is TGTGCCAGCAGCCCCGAGGAGACGGGAACTAATGAAAAACTGTTTTTT.

The V call is TRBV12-5, the J call TRBJ2-1; TRBD2 is a possible D gene (5 bases). This CDR3 region has 13 residues. The germline CDR1 and CDR2 sequences are LGHNT and FRNRAP. V gave up 1 base and J gave up 8 bases, with 9 bases separating them. The CDR3 is CASGLATRDEQFF. The DNA for the CDR3 is TGTGCTAGTGGTTTGGCCACGAGGGATGAGCAGTTCTTC.

The chain combines TRBV5-1 with TRBJ2-5; TRBD1 matches at 9 bases. Trimming removed 2 bases from V and 3 bases from J; junction bases left unmatched: 2. The germline CDR1 and CDR2 sequences are SGHRS and YFSETQ. This CDR3 contains 14 residues. The CDR3: CASSLRTGEETQYF. The CDR3 nucleotides are TGCGCCAGCAGCTTAAGGACAGGGGAAGAGACCCAGTACTTC.

This clone has more than one count but fewer than ten. The genes are TRBV5-8 and TRBJ1-3; no firm D call. Looked up from germline, CDR1 is SGHTS and CDR2 is YDEGEE. This CDR3 spans 14 amino acids. Between the trimmed V and J ends, which lost 1 base and 2 bases, there was a span of 7 bases. The CDR3 protein is CASSLWSPGNTIYF. CDR3 sequence (DNA): TGTGCCAGCAGCTTGTGGAGCCCTGGAAACACCATATATTTT.

The chain employs TRBV5-1 and TRBJ1-5; possibly TRBD1 for D (5 bases). The CDR3 runs 15 residues. The germline V gene has CDR1 SGHRS and CDR2 YFSETQ. V lost 2 bases, J lost 2 bases, and 11 bases lay in between. DNA of the CDR3: TGCGCCAGCAGCTTTGACAGTTTGGGCAATCAGCCCCAGCATTTT. Its translation: CASSFDSLGNQPQHF.

On this clone itself: One junction end does not reproduce the germline sequence, and a read error may be involved. This chain joins TRBV7-7 and TRBJ2-2; D unclear. CDR1 and CDR2 (germline): SSHAT, FNYEAQ (reference sequence). This CDR3 is 13 amino acids long. The chain's CDR3 is CASSLRVAGELFF. For the CDR3, the DNA is TGTGCTAGCAGCTTACGGGTAGCCGGGGAGCTGTTTTTT.

The rearrangement links TRBV14 to TRBJ2-2; no clear D gene. V lost 1 base, J lost 0 bases, and 9 bases lay in between. The CDR3 has 16 amino acids. Germline V gene sequence: CDR1 SGHDN, CDR2 FVKESK. The CDR3 spells CASSQVFLTNTGELFF. Written as DNA, the CDR3 is TGTGCCAGCAGCCAAGTTTTCCTCACGAACACCGGGGAGCTGTTTTTT. Complete variable domain (other parts from reference TRBV14 and TRBJ2-2): EAGVTQFPSHSVIEKGQTVTLRCDPISGHDNLYWYRRVMGKEIKFLLHFVKESKQDESGMPNNRFLAERTGGTYSTLKVQPAELEDSGVYFCASSQVFLTNTGELFFGEGSRLTVL.

The V gene is TRBV7-6, the J gene TRBJ2-1, with a tentative D call TRBD1 (5 bases). CDR1 is SGHVS, CDR2 FNYEAQ, per germline. The CDR3 loop spans 15 amino acids. The V end was cut by 5 bases, the J end by 3 bases, with 14 bases between. CDR3 protein: CASSATQGFYNEQFF. CDR3 nucleotides: TGTGCCAGCAGCGCGACCCAGGGATTCTACAATGAGCAGTTCTTC.

V and J are TRBV10-3 and TRBJ2-1; 11 nucleotides match TRBD2. The V gene end was trimmed by 8 bases and the J gene end by 10 bases; junction bases not matched to a gene: 10. Germline lookup yields CDR1 ENHRY and CDR2 SYGVKD. This CDR3 comprises 14 residues. CDR3 region: CAISGLSGRGEQFF. Here the CDR3 DNA reads TGTGCCATCTCTGGCCTTAGCGGGAGGGGGGAGCAGTTCTTC.

There are a few counts of this clone. This rearrangement joins TRBV4-2 to TRBJ1-5; 7 bases are a match to TRBD1. The V and J ends lost 6 bases and 7 bases, in that order; junction bases with no gene match: 9. The CDR3 runs to 14 residues. The germline gives CDR1 LGHNA, CDR2 YNFKEQ. The CDR3 DNA reads as TGTGCCAGCAGTCCGACAGGGACCCCCCAGCCCCAGCATTTT. Translating gives CASSPTGTPQPQHF.

This rearrangement joins TRBV28 to TRBJ2-7; D uncertain. Trimming pared 4 bases from V and 3 bases from J, leaving 7 bases between. The CDR3 extends over 12 amino acids. Germline CDR1 and CDR2: MDHEN and SYDVKM. CDR3 protein: CASSSPSYEQYF. CDR3 coding DNA: TGTGCCAGCAGTTCGCCCAGCTACGAGCAGTACTTC. The full variable domain, completed using reference TRBV28 and TRBJ2-7, is DVKVTQSSRYLVKRTGEKVFLECVQDMDHENMFWYRQDPGLGLRLIYFSYDVKMKEKGDIPEGYSVSREKKERFSLILESASTNQTSMYLCASSSPSYEQYFGPGTRLTVT.

This clone occurred once. The chain is built from TRBV6-6 and TRBJ2-2, with TRBD2 identical over 7 bases. CDR1 and CDR2 (germline): MNHNY, SVGAGI (reference sequence). V gave up 7 bases and J gave up 1 base; unmatched junction bases: 9. The CDR3 sequence is 16 residues long. This chain's CDR3 is CASIDRSGKNTGELFF. The CDR3 DNA reads as TGTGCCAGCATCGACCGGAGCGGGAAGAACACCGGGGAGCTGTTTTTT.

The J gene is TRBJ2-3, the V gene TRBV7-9; D unresolved. Germline loops: CDR1 SEHNR, CDR2 FQNEAQ (reference sequence). CDR3 length: 14 residues. V dropped 5 bases and J dropped 2 bases, with 11 bases sitting between them. CDR3 in DNA: TGTGCCAGCAGCAAGCTAGTCCCCACAGATACGCAGTATTTT. Protein: CASSKLVPTDTQYF.

The chain is built from TRBV7-8 and TRBJ2-5; TRBD2 matches at 10 bases. CDR1 is SGHVS, CDR2 FQNEAQ, per germline. The trim removed 3 bases at V and 5 bases at J, leaving 9 bases unmatched. This CDR3 contains 16 residues. CDR3 DNA sequence: TGTGCCAGCAGCTTGTTGCTAGCGGGGGTAGGGGAGACCCAGTACTTC. Its translation: CASSLLLAGVGETQYF.

The rearrangement joins TRBV7-2 to TRBJ2-7, with TRBD1 identical over 8 bases. After removal of 3 bases from V and 1 base from J, the junction contained 5 bases not matched to a gene. The CDR3 contains 15 residues. Germline V lookup: CDR1 SGHTA, CDR2 FQGNSA. The CDR3 DNA reads as TGTGCCAGCAGCTTTCAAGGACAGGGATCCTACGAGCAGTACTTC. Translated, it gives CASSFQGQGSYEQYF.

The genes are TRBV7-9 and TRBJ2-1; 11 bases agree with TRBD2. V trimming: 1 base; J trimming: 4 bases; junction bases outside the gene matches: 12. This CDR3 has 19 residues. CDR1 and CDR2 from the germline V gene are SEHNR and FQNEAQ (reference sequence). CDR3 region: CASSLVGRTSGRKYNEQFF. CDR3 DNA: TGTGCCAGCAGCTTAGTCGGGCGCACTAGCGGGAGAAAATACAATGAGCAGTTCTTC.